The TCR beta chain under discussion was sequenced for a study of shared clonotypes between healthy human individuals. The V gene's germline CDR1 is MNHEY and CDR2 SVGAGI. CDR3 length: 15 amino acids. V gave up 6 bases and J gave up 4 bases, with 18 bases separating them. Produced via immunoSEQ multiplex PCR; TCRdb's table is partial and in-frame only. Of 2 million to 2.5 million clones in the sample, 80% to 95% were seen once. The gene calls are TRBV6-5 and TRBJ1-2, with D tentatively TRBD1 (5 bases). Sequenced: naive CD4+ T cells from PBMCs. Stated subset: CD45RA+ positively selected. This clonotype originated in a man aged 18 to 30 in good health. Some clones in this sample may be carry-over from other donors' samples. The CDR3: CASSRRERGGYGYTF. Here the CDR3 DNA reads TGTGCCAGCAGCCGACGTGAAAGGGGCGGCTATGGCTACACCTTC.